Following are 21 T cell receptor beta chains from one sample sequenced in a study of T cells in Graves' hyperthyroidism and ophthalmopathy. TCR beta CDR3 regions were amplified from RNA transcripts. Carried out on the TCR CDR3, a first-round RT-PCR used the HTBI primer set. TCRdb re-called the multiplex PCR reads through MiXCR, storing one row per CDR3 protein. This sample has about 530,000 distinct CDR3 sequences, with 17% found just once. Material: blood. All receptors come from a woman aged 18 to 35 with Graves' ophthalmopathy.

This clonotype was detected many times. The rearrangement joins TRBV2 to TRBJ1-2; weak D call: TRBD1 (5 bases). Germline CDR1 and CDR2: SNHLY and FYNNEI. The CDR3 loop spans 16 amino acids. Trimming pared 4 bases from V and 0 bases from J, leaving 15 bases between. CDR3 loop: CASSGGPGDPNYGYTF. The DNA for the CDR3 is TGTGCCAGCAGTGGGGGCCCGGGGGACCCTAACTATGGCTACACCTTC.

This clonotype was picked up many times. The chain recombines TRBV10-2 with TRBJ1-1; D remains ambiguous. This CDR3 region has 15 residues. From germline, CDR1 is WSHSY and CDR2 SAAADI. V was pared by 6 bases and J by 0 bases, with 14 bases between. The chain's CDR3 is CASRSSRRVNTEAFF. The CDR3 DNA is TGCGCCAGCAGATCCTCTAGGAGGGTGAACACTGAAGCTTTCTTT.

The sample holds many counts of this clonotype. The chain has TRBV7-2 and TRBJ1-2, with unresolved D. The ends were cut back, 1 base at V and 2 bases at J, with 8 bases in the middle. CDR1 and CDR2 (germline): SGHTA, FQGNSA. The CDR3 extends over 14 amino acids. CDR3 residues: CASSLGAANYGYTF. CDR3 DNA sequence: TGTGCCAGCAGCTTAGGGGCAGCCAACTATGGCTACACCTTC.

This clonotype has ten or more counts. The CDR3 DNA follows: TGTGCCAGCAGCCCGAGGAGAGGCACTGAAGCTTTCTTT. It is translated as CASSPRRGTEAFF. The rearrangement links TRBV12-3 or TRBV12-4 to TRBJ1-1; the D is unclear. V was trimmed by 6 bases and J by 4 bases, leaving 12 bases between them. This CDR3 spans 13 amino acids.

This clonotype was detected many times. The chain has TRBV7-3 and TRBJ1-2; the D is unclear. CDR3 size: 12 residues. The germline V and J ends were trimmed by 5 bases and 14 bases, with 18 bases remaining between them. Germline CDR1 SGHTA, CDR2 FQGTGA. DNA of the CDR3: TGTGCCAGCAGCCTCCGCCCGCTAGGAGCAACCTTC. Translated: CASSLRPLGATF.

The table lists this clonotype with many counts. The chain employs TRBV11-2 and TRBJ1-3; a weak D match, TRBD1 (5 bases). This CDR3 is 15 amino acids long. The germline V gene encodes CDR1 SGHAT and CDR2 FQNNGV. The V end was cut by 0 bases, the J end by 3 bases, with 9 bases between. The CDR3: CASSLEGLLGNTIYF. The CDR3 nucleotides are TGTGCCAGCAGCTTAGAGGGACTCCTTGGAAACACCATATATTTT.

Only one count was recorded for this clonotype. This chain joins TRBV18 and TRBJ1-5; D is undetermined. Germline assignment: CDR1 KGHSH and CDR2 LQKENI. The CDR3 runs to 14 residues. Trimming removed 2 bases at V and 0 bases at J, with 5 bases between. The CDR3 is CASSPGISNQPQHF. CDR3 nucleotide sequence: TGTGCCAGCTCACCAGGTATTAGCAATCAGCCCCAGCATTTT. Filled out from reference TRBV18 and TRBJ1-5, the complete variable domain reads NAGVMQNPRHLVRRRGQEARLRCSPMKGHSHVYWYRQLPEEGLKFMVYLQKENIIDESGMPKERFSAEFPKEGPSILRIQQVVRGDSAAYFCASSPGISNQPQHFGDGTRLSIL.

In the case of this clonotype: Compared with germline, one end of the junction differs, possibly owing to a read error. The chain links TRBV29-1 to TRBJ2-1; 8 bases are shared with TRBD2. CDR1 and CDR2 (germline): SQVTM, ANQGSEA. The CDR3 is made up of 15 amino acids. This CDR3 reads CSVEGGLESFNEQFF. The CDR3 nucleotides are TGCAGCGTTGAAGGGGGACTAGAGTCCTTCAATGAGCAGTTCTTC.

This clonotype was found a few times. The chain couples TRBV12-5 to TRBJ1-2, with D maybe TRBD1 (5 bases). The germline V and J ends were trimmed by 4 bases and 6 bases, with 12 bases remaining between them. The CDR3 loop spans 13 amino acids. Germline CDR1 reads LGHNT; CDR2 reads FRNRAP. CDR3: CASGSRGEDGYTF. CDR3 bases: TGTGCTAGTGGTTCCAGAGGGGAAGATGGCTACACCTTC. Supplemented by reference TRBV12-5 and TRBJ1-2, the full variable domain reads DARVTQTPRHKVTEMGQEVTMRCQPILGHNTVFWYRQTMMQGLELLAYFRNRAPLDDSGMPKDRFSAEMPDATLATLKIQPSEPRDSAVYFCASGSRGEDGYTFGSGTRLTVV.

V and J are TRBV4-2 and TRBJ1-5; D ambiguous. The CDR3 is made up of 14 amino acids. Looked up from germline, CDR1 is LGHNA and CDR2 is YNFKEQ. V dropped 0 bases and J dropped 4 bases, with 7 bases sitting between them. CDR3 coding DNA: TGTGCCAGCAGCCAAGAGGTGGGAAATCAGCCCCAGCATTTT. Translated: CASSQEVGNQPQHF.

The CDR3 DNA is TGTGCCAGCAGTGAATCGGTGGATATTAGGGGCTACACCTTC. This encodes CASSESVDIRGYTF. The chain is built from TRBV2 and TRBJ1-2; D remains ambiguous. In germline, CDR1 is SNHLY, CDR2 FYNNEI. Trimming pared 2 bases from V and 8 bases from J, leaving 15 bases between. This CDR3 region has 14 residues.

This clonotype appeared many times. This sequence joins TRBV28 and TRBJ1-5; 7 nucleotides match TRBD1. CDR1 is MDHEN, CDR2 SYDVKM, per germline. This CDR3 contains 16 residues. J lost 4 bases, V lost 4 bases, and 10 bases had no gene match. Here the CDR3 reads CASSSLKTGPNQPQHF. CDR3 bases: TGTGCCAGCAGTTCCCTAAAGACAGGGCCGAATCAGCCCCAGCATTTT.

Ten or more counts support this clonotype. The chain uses TRBV18 and TRBJ2-5; TRBD1 might be the D (5 bases). V dropped 5 bases and J dropped 5 bases, with 12 bases sitting between them. Germline V lookup: CDR1 KGHSH, CDR2 LQKENI. The CDR3 runs 13 residues. This CDR3 is CASSSGFRETQYF. Written as DNA, the CDR3 is TGTGCCAGCTCATCAGGGTTCCGGGAGACCCAGTACTTC.

This clonotype was seen many times. The J gene is TRBJ2-3, the V gene TRBV7-8; TRBD2 might be the D (5 bases). V gave up 1 base and J gave up 0 bases, with 11 bases separating them. Germline assignment: CDR1 SGHVS and CDR2 FQNEAQ. CDR3 size: 16 residues. This chain's CDR3 is CASSLDGVASTDTQYF. The CDR3, as DNA: TGTGCCAGCAGCTTAGACGGGGTTGCAAGCACAGATACGCAGTATTTT. The whole variable domain, remainder taken from reference TRBV7-8 and TRBJ2-3, is GAGVSQSPRYKVAKRGQDVALRCDPISGHVSLFWYQQALGQGPEFLTYFQNEAQLDKSGLPSDRFFAERPEGSVSTLKIQRTQQEDSAVYLCASSLDGVASTDTQYFGPGTRLTVL.

In regard to this clonotype: This may arise from a read error, as a much more abundant clone is one base away. CDR3 in amino acids: CASSLGENLNNEQFF. As DNA, the CDR3 is TGCGCCAGCAGCTTGGGGGAAAACCTCAACAATGAGCAGTTCTTC. The chain uses TRBV5-1 and TRBJ2-1, with D unresolved. V lost 0 bases and J lost 5, with 12 bases in between. Germline CDR1 is SGHRS and CDR2 is YFSETQ. The length of the CDR3 is 15 residues.

This clonotype has a count of ten or more. This sequence joins TRBV3-1 and TRBJ1-4, with a possible D match to TRBD1 (5 bases). The CDR3 extends over 15 amino acids. V was trimmed by 1 base and J by 5 bases, leaving 11 bases between them. The germline V gene has CDR1 LGHDT and CDR2 YNNKEL (reference sequence). CDR3 sequence (DNA): TGTGCCAGCAGCCAAGGTGGGGCGGTGAATGAAAAACTGTTTTTT. Protein sequence: CASSQGGAVNEKLFF.

This clonotype has a count of ten or more. The V call is TRBV29-1, the J call TRBJ1-2, with 8 nucleotides matching TRBD1. The V gene's germline CDR1 is SQVTM and CDR2 ANQGSEA. This CDR3 comprises 12 residues. After removal of 6 bases from V and 6 bases from J, the junction contained 6 bases not matched to a gene. The CDR3, as DNA: TGCAGCGTCGGACAGGGTCCGGATGGCTACACCTTC. It yields the protein CSVGQGPDGYTF.

The genes are TRBV6-1 and TRBJ2-1; 11 nucleotides match TRBD1. This CDR3 is built from 15 residues. Germline CDR1 and CDR2: MNHNS and SASEGT. Trimming cost V 6 bases and J 8 bases; bases outside gene matches: 9. As DNA, the CDR3 is TGTGCCAGCAGCCCCGGGACAGGGGGGAGGGATGAGCAGTTCTTC. Amino acid sequence: CASSPGTGGRDEQFF.

The J gene is TRBJ1-1, the V gene TRBV24-1; D is undetermined. The CDR3 runs 13 residues. V was trimmed by 4 bases and J by 5 bases, leaving 10 bases between them. Germline CDR1 KGHDR, CDR2 SFDVKD. The CDR3 loop reads CATSDEQRTEAFF. The CDR3 coding sequence is TGTGCCACCAGTGACGAACAGCGGACTGAAGCTTTCTTT.

As for this clonotype: This CDR3 fails to terminate in the conserved phenylalanine or tryptophan, so it likely reflects a read error. The rearrangement links TRBV12-3 or TRBV12-4 to TRBJ2-2; no definite D call. Trimming took 3 bases from V and 6 from J, leaving 8 bases between them. The CDR3 is 13 amino acids. The CDR3 here is CASSFIRPGELFL. The CDR3 DNA reads as TGTGCCAGCAGTTTCATCCGCCCCGGGGAGCTGTTTCTT.

Notes on this clonotype: Since a much larger clone is just one base distant, this may be a read error. The chain joins TRBV28 to TRBJ2-2; tentative D call: TRBD2 (5 bases). V dropped 6 bases and J dropped 4 bases, with 9 bases sitting between them. Germline loops: CDR1 MDHEN, CDR2 SYDVKM. This CDR3 is built from 13 residues. This chain's CDR3 is CASRRSGTGELFF. In nucleotides, the CDR3 is TGTGCCAGCAGACGAAGCGGCACCGGGGAGCTGTTTTTT.